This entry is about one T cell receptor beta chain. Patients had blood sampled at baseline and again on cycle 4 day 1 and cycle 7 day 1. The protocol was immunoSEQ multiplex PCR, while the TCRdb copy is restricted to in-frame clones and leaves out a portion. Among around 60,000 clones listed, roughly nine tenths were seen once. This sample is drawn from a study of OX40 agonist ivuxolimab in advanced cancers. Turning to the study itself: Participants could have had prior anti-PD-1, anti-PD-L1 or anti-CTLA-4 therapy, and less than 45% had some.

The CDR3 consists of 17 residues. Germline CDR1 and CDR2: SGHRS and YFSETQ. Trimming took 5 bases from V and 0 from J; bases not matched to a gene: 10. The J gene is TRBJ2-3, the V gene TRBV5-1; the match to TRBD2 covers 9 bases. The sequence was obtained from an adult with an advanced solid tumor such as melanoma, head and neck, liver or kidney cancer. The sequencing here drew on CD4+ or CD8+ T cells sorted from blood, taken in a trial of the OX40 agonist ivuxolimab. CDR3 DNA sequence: TGCGCCAGCAGTGAGTTAGCGGGGGACCCTAGCACAGATACGCAGTATTTT. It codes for CASSELAGDPSTDTQYF.